Shown below are 11 T cell receptor beta chains from a single sample sequenced in a study of shared clonotypes between healthy human individuals. The assay was immunoSEQ multiplex PCR, and TCRdb's table has in-frame clones only and misses some. The sample includes about 2.2 million clones, 93% seen only once; the top ten take roughly 1.8%. Positive CCR7 selection of CD45RO-negative cells yielded the naive CD8 cells, and terminally differentiated effector memory CD45RA+ cells were excluded. The sequencing input was naive CD8+ T cells from PBMCs. These receptors were obtained from a man aged 18 to 30 in good health. Some clones in this sample may be carry-over from other donors' samples.

This chain links TRBV13 with TRBJ2-7; 9 bases line up with TRBD2. The ends lost 0 bases at V and 3 bases at J; junction bases unmatched: 6. CDR3 length: 16 amino acids. CDR1 and CDR2 from the germline V gene are PRHDT and FYEKMQ (reference sequence). The CDR3 loop is CASSLGIAGVRYEQYF. The CDR3 DNA reads TGTGCCAGCAGCTTAGGCATAGCGGGAGTACGCTACGAGCAGTACTTC.

J is TRBJ1-3 and V is TRBV5-1; possibly TRBD1 for D (5 bases). Trimming took 0 bases from V and 9 from J, leaving 13 bases between them. CDR3 length: 14 residues. CDR1 and CDR2 (germline): SGHRS, YFSETQ. The CDR3 nucleotides are TGCGCCAGCAGCTTGGTAGGGGCCTCGGGCACCATATATTTT. Translated, it gives CASSLVGASGTIYF.

V gene TRBV19 combines with J gene TRBJ1-1; tentatively, D is TRBD1 (5 bases). The CDR3 totals 15 residues. Germline-derived CDR1 and CDR2 are LNHDA and SQIVND (reference sequence). Trimming cost V 5 bases and J 1 base, with 14 bases left between them. The chain's CDR3 is CASSPYHGGNTEAFF. The CDR3 region has the DNA TGTGCCAGTAGTCCCTACCATGGGGGGAACACTGAAGCTTTCTTT.

The gene calls are TRBV29-1 and TRBJ2-7; TRBD1 aligns across 9 bases. Germline V gene sequence: CDR1 SQVTM, CDR2 ANQGSEA. The CDR3 has 15 residues. Trimming took 4 bases from V and 2 from J; bases not matched to a gene: 9. CDR3 region: CSVAGRGTGTYEQYF. The DNA of the CDR3 is TGCAGCGTTGCGGGTCGGGGGACAGGGACCTACGAGCAGTACTTC.

The chain has TRBV28 and TRBJ1-1; D gene ambiguous. V dropped 9 bases and J dropped 1 base, with 12 bases sitting between them. Germline V gene sequence: CDR1 MDHEN, CDR2 SYDVKM. The CDR3 is made up of 13 amino acids. The CDR3: CASHLGWNTEAFF. For the CDR3, the DNA is TGTGCCAGTCATTTGGGATGGAACACTGAAGCTTTCTTT.

A remark on this clone: Other nucleotide sequences from this sample produce the same CDR3. The genes are TRBV7-2 and TRBJ1-5; D possibly corresponds to TRBD1 (5 bases). The CDR3 runs 14 residues. V lost 4 bases and J lost 4, with 11 bases in between. The germline gives CDR1 SGHTA, CDR2 FQGNSA. Written as DNA, the CDR3 is TGTGCCAGCAGCTCCCTCGGGGGGAATCAGCCCCAGCATTTT. This codes for CASSSLGGNQPQHF.

The rearrangement joins TRBV7-8 to TRBJ2-7; 9 bases fit TRBD2. The germline CDR1 and CDR2 sequences are SGHVS and FQNEAQ. The CDR3 has 16 amino acids. After removal of 0 bases from V and 5 bases from J, the junction contained 8 bases not matched to a gene. CDR3 residues: CASSLATVSSGNEQYF. The CDR3 DNA follows: TGTGCCAGCAGCTTAGCGACAGTATCTAGCGGGAACGAGCAGTACTTC.

The chain combines TRBV6-5 with TRBJ2-7; D uncertain. Trimming took 8 bases from V and 3 from J, leaving 11 bases between them. Germline loops: CDR1 MNHEY, CDR2 SVGAGI. There are 12 residues in the CDR3. CDR3 DNA: TGTGCCAGCGGGCTTCTGGGCTACGAGCAGTACTTC. Translated: CASGLLGYEQYF.

The genes are TRBV19 and TRBJ2-3, with D uncertain. CDR3 length equals 14 residues. Germline V gives CDR1 LNHDA, CDR2 SQIVND (reference sequence). V was shortened by 3 bases and J by 6 bases, with 13 bases between the two germline ends. DNA for the CDR3: TGTGCCAGTAGTATTACTTTGTCCTACGATACGCAGTATTTT. Encoded protein: CASSITLSYDTQYF.

V and J are TRBV5-5 and TRBJ2-5; 8 nucleotides match TRBD1. Germline values: CDR1 SGHKS, CDR2 YYEKEE (reference sequence). This CDR3 spans 16 amino acids. The J segment lost 1 base and the V segment lost 2 bases, leaving 7 bases of the junction unmatched. The CDR3 DNA reads as TGTGCCAGCAGCTTCGTCCGGACAGGGCTCCAAGAGACCCAGTACTTC. It codes for CASSFVRTGLQETQYF.

The chain couples TRBV9 to TRBJ2-2; weak D call: TRBD1 (6 bases). CDR3 length: 15 residues. Germline CDR1 and CDR2: SGDLS and YYNGEE. Trimming took 4 bases from V and 4 from J, leaving 14 bases between them. The CDR3 coding sequence is TGTGCCAGCAGCCTAAACAGGGCTCCCACCGGGGAGCTGTTTTTT. Protein sequence: CASSLNRAPTGELFF.